This T cell receptor (beta chain) is drawn from a study of blood T cell repertoires in COVID-19. The overall study: Some COVID-19 samples were acute and others convalescent; all came from the United States, Italy and Spain.

Sequencing used immunoSEQ multiplex PCR; TCRdb keeps in-frame clones, though not all of them. The table records hundreds of thousands of clones, about 88% of them present only once. With V trimmed by 8 bases and J by 4 bases, 7 bases remained unmatched. CDR1 and CDR2 from the germline V gene are SGHVS and FQNEAQ. CDR3 length: 13 residues. V is TRBV7-8 and J is TRBJ2-5; 7 nucleotides agree with TRBD1. The clonotype comes from a man younger than 35 with COVID-19, enrolled during active disease. Sequencing used peripheral blood. The CDR3 DNA reads as TGTGCCAGCGGAAGAAGGACAGGAGAGACCCAGTACTTC. This sequence encodes CASGRRTGETQYF.